Following are 4 T cell receptor beta chains from one sample sequenced in a study of T cell responses to AZD1222 COVID-19 vaccine. Produced via immunoSEQ multiplex PCR; TCRdb's table is partial and in-frame only. The sample shows about 140,000 clones, 85% to 90% of them seen only once. Sequences were derived from peripheral blood, sampled on day 0 of AZD1222 vaccination. These TCRs come from an adult in good health.

The chain employs TRBV30 and TRBJ2-3; unclear D gene. Germline loops: CDR1 GTSNPN, CDR2 SVGIG (reference sequence). Trimming took off 8 bases at V and 2 bases at J, with 14 bases between the two ends. This CDR3 is 13 amino acids long. CDR3 sequence (DNA): TGTGCCGGCAACTTAGAGAACACAGATACGCAGTATTTT. Translating it yields CAGNLENTDTQYF.

The chain is built from TRBV25-1 and TRBJ2-6; no clear D. CDR1 and CDR2 (germline): MGHDK, SYGVNS. V was pared by 4 bases and J by 4 bases, with 5 bases between. CDR3 length: 13 residues. The CDR3 is CASSAGGANVLTF. CDR3 DNA: TGTGCCAGCAGTGCCGGGGGGGCCAACGTCCTGACTTTC.

This clone was detected only a few times. V usage is TRBV11-2 and J usage is TRBJ1-1, with D perhaps TRBD1 (5 bases). Trimming left V 1 base short and J 8 bases short, with 8 bases between. Germline V gene sequence: CDR1 SGHAT, CDR2 FQNNGV. The length of the CDR3 is 12 residues. The CDR3 coding sequence is TGTGCCAGCAGCTTAGGAGGGGTAGAAGCTTTCTTT. Its translation is CASSLGGVEAFF. Looking up the rest from reference TRBV11-2 and TRBJ1-1 gives the full variable domain: EAGVAQSPRYKIIEKRQSVAFWCNPISGHATLYWYQQILGQGPKLLIQFQNNGVVDDSQLPKDRFSAERLKGVDSTLKIQPAKLEDSAVYLCASSLGGVEAFFGQGTRLTVV.

The V and J genes are TRBV11-2 and TRBJ2-3; D is possibly TRBD1 or TRBD2 (5 bases each). The V gene's germline CDR1 is SGHAT and CDR2 FQNNGV. Trimming shortened V by 2 bases and J by 4 bases, and 13 bases separated the two germline ends. The CDR3 spans 15 residues. CDR3 residues: CASSLRGESSDTQYF. The CDR3 region has the DNA TGTGCCAGCAGCTTAAGGGGAGAGAGTTCAGATACGCAGTATTTT.